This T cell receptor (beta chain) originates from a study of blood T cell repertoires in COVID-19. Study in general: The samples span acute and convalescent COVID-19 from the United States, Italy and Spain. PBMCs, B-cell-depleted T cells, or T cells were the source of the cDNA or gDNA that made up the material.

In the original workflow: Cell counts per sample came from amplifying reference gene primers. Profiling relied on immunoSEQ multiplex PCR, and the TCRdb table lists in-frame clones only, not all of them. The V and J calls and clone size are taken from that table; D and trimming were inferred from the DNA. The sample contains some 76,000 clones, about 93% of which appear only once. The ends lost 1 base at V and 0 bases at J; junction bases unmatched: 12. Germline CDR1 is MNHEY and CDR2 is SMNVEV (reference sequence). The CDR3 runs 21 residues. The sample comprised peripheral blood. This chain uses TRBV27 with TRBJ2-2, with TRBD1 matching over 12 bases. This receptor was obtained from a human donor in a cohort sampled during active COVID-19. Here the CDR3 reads CASSLWGTGGVHYPNTGELFF. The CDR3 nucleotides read TGTGCCAGCAGTTTATGGGGGACAGGGGGCGTTCATTACCCGAACACCGGGGAGCTGTTTTTT.